This record concerns one T cell receptor (beta chain) sequence. The target antigen is unknown. This sample's time point: newly diagnosed, previously untreated cHL patient sample. Researchers used newly diagnosed, untreated classical Hodgkin lymphoma PBMCs for comparison. In germline, CDR1 is MGHRA, CDR2 YSYEKL. The V and J ends lost 0 bases and 0 bases, in that order; junction bases with no gene match: 2. The length of the CDR3 is 16 residues. The sample comes from a study of PD-1 blockade in classical Hodgkin lymphoma. Overall study results and limits: Causes of the repertoire differences remain undefined, possibly disease activity or prior therapy. It was reported that newly diagnosed patients had less baseline TCR diversity than healthy donors.

Sequencing used immunoSEQ multiplex PCR; TCRdb keeps in-frame clones, though not all of them. This table holds 20,000 to 25,000 clones, around 94% found once. Sequences were obtained from peripheral blood mononuclear cells (PBMCs). This TCR derives from a human donor with classical Hodgkin lymphoma. The chain combines TRBV4-1 with TRBJ2-7; TRBD2 aligns across 10 bases. The CDR3 reads CASSQDASGSSYEQYF. Here the CDR3 DNA reads TGCGCCAGCAGCCAAGACGCTAGCGGGAGCTCCTACGAGCAGTACTTC.